These T cell receptor beta chains were read from a single sample in a study of early T cells in non-severe SARS-CoV-2 infection. TCRdb fed the 5' RACE reads into MiXCR, producing one record per CDR3 protein. Seen here are tens of thousands of distinct CDR3 sequences, 9.5% to 15% observed once, and the top ten hold roughly 3.2%. Source material: whole blood. These receptors were collected from an adult who was a healthcare worker with PCR-confirmed SARS-CoV-2 infection or an uninfected control (not recorded which). Both conserved end residues are trimmed from each CDR3.

TRBV20-1,SATTYEQY
TRBV3-1,ASSQGTEQY
TRBV7-2,ASSLGGGRATDTQY
TRBV29-1,SVGRGQGTYEQY
TRBV5-1,ASSFPGGAGTGELF
TRBV9,ASSARTDQYGYT
TRBV20-1,SGSYGRSTDTQY
TRBV12-3/TRBV12-4,ASSLGGRPNEQF
TRBV28,ASSLWGLAGAYEQY
TRBV2,ASLWGSGPYNEQF
TRBV30,AWRKGGLRSIQY
TRBV29-1,SVEDSRGTPTDTQY
TRBV3-1,ASSDGQGAWDTQY
TRBV7-2,ASSFQSYNEQF
TRBV28,ASSLYSGEADTQY
TRBV3-1,ASSLGTGLNEQY
TRBV19,ASSTPGLEAF
TRBV6-2/TRBV6-3,ASKRSGQNAYEQY
TRBV5-1,ASSLDTLGTEAF
TRBV12-3/TRBV12-4,ASSRSGAAGTDTQY
TRBV7-9,ASSLAPGQQQYEQY
TRBV9,ASSPREGTSGRSGELF
TRBV5-1,ASSLTSFSYEQY
TRBV6-6,ASVSSGAEETQY
TRBV20-1,SAADPGTNEQF
TRBV25-1,ASSGTGGTEAF
TRBV11-2,ASSLVGLDTGELF
TRBV5-6,ASSLQGDPSTDTQY
TRBV27,ASSPQEPASEQY
TRBV5-1,ASSVGQGLLYGYT
TRBV7-3,ASSEGLAGGGQETQY
TRBV29-1,SGGLAGGLVEQF
TRBV12-3/TRBV12-4,ASKGVRGADGANVLT
TRBV29-1,SVGRTSYEQY
TRBV29-1,SVKGSTGTDTQY
TRBV5-4,ASSLKLGTSSDEQY
TRBV7-6,ANRSTGITNYGYT
TRBV5-5,ASSRWRTSTDTQY
TRBV18,ASSPMGLAAQLPEL
TRBV15,ATSDRDRGHNEKLF
TRBV20-1,SASSLSPGQINEKLF
TRBV27,ASVDRFEQF
TRBV5-5,ASSPRSVGTDTQY